This T cell receptor (beta chain) was captured in a study of cytomegalovirus exposure and HLA in healthy donors. The CDR3 spans 14 residues. Trimming cost V 3 bases and J 0 bases, with 8 bases left between them. CDR1 is ENHRY, CDR2 SYGVKD, per germline. PCR was performed using 60 Vbeta and 13 Jbeta primers. Clones were sequenced by immunoSEQ multiplex PCR, and TCRdb holds only the in-frame ones, with some missing. Of over 150,000 clones in the sample, roughly three quarters were seen once. The chain has TRBV10-3 and TRBJ1-1; D may be TRBD1 (6 bases). This sequence was found in a man aged 25 to 40 in good health and CMV-seropositive. What was sequenced was PBMCs. CDR3 sequence: CAISDRGMNTEAFF. The CDR3 DNA is TGTGCCATCAGTGACAGGGGAATGAACACTGAAGCTTTCTTT.